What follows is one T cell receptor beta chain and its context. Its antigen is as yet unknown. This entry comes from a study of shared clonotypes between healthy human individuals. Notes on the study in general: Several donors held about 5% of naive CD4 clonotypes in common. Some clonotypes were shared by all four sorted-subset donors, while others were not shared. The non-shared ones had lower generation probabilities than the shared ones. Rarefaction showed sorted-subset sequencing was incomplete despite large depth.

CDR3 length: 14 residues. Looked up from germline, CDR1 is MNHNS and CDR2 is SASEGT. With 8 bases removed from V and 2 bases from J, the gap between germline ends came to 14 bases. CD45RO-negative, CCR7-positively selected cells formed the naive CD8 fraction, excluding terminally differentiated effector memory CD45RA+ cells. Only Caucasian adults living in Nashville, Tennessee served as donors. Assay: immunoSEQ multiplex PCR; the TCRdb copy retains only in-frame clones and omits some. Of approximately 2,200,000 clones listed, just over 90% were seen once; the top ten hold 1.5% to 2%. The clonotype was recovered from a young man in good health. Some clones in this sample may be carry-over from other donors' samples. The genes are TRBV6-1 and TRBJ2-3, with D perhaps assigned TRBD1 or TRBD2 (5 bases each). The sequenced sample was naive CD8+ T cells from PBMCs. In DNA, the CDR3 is TGTGCCAGCCACCGGGACGGATACACAGATACGCAGTATTTT. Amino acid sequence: CASHRDGYTDTQYF.